These 9 T cell receptor beta chains were all obtained from the same sample, sequenced in a study of long-term antiretroviral therapy in people with HIV. An immunoSEQ assay, version v3.0, was performed at survey level. The method was immunoSEQ multiplex PCR; TCRdb's version includes in-frame clones alone and lacks a portion of them. The table records fewer than 35,000 clones, roughly 85% of them present only once. This specimen consisted of unsorted PBMCs, obtained about 3.5 years after starting antiretroviral therapy. The receptors derive from a young man with HIV.

The chain has TRBV9 and TRBJ2-7, with 7 positions matching TRBD1. The CDR3 runs 17 residues. The germline CDR1 and CDR2 sequences are SGDLS and YYNGEE. V lost 4 bases, J lost 0 bases, and 13 bases stayed unmatched. The DNA of the CDR3 is TGTGCCAGCAGCCTTAACCCAACAGGGGTCCCCTCCTACGAGCAGTACTTC. Translated: CASSLNPTGVPSYEQYF.

CDR3 region: CASSLAGQVSGNTIYF. The DNA for the CDR3 is TGCGCCAGCAGCTTGGCCGGGCAGGTCTCTGGAAACACCATATATTTT. This rearrangement joins TRBV5-1 to TRBJ1-3; no firm D call. Between the trimmed V and J ends, which lost 0 bases and 0 bases, there was a span of 10 bases. The CDR3 is 16 residues long. Germline assignment: CDR1 SGHRS and CDR2 YFSETQ.

The chain joins TRBV7-2 to TRBJ1-5, with a possible D match to TRBD1 (5 bases). CDR3 size: 15 residues. Germline V CDR1 and CDR2: SGHTA, FQGNSA. Trimming removed 5 bases at V and 2 bases at J, with 13 bases between. In nucleotides, the CDR3 is TGTGCCAGCAGCGGTCGGGACGGAGGCAATCAGCCCCAGCATTTT. Translation gives CASSGRDGGNQPQHF.

This clone occurred a few times. A junction end diverges from the germline sequence, so it may reflect a read error. The genes are TRBV7-7 and TRBJ2-5; perhaps D is TRBD1 or TRBD2 (6 bases each). CDR3 length: 14 residues. Germline V gives CDR1 SSHAT, CDR2 FNYEAQ (reference sequence). The CDR3 spells CASSLGGGQETQYF. The CDR3, as DNA: TGTGCTAGCAGCTTAGGGGGAGGCCAAGAGACCCAGTACTTC.

The gene calls are TRBV12-5 and TRBJ1-5; 8 bases agree with TRBD1. The V segment lost 6 bases and the J segment 0 bases; nucleotides outside the gene matches: 10. The CDR3 runs to 17 residues. Germline CDR1 LGHNT, CDR2 FRNRAP. The CDR3 DNA follows: TGTGCTAGTGGACTTACTCAGGGGGCCTATAGCAATCAGCCCCAGCATTTT. Amino acids: CASGLTQGAYSNQPQHF.

This CDR3 reads CASSTTGSDEQFF. CDR3 sequence (DNA): TGTGCCAGCAGCACGACAGGGAGCGATGAGCAGTTCTTC. The chain recombines TRBV11-2 with TRBJ2-1; TRBD1 aligns across 7 bases. The CDR3 is made up of 13 amino acids. Germline CDR1 SGHAT, CDR2 FQNNGV. V shed 5 bases and J 8 bases; nucleotides not matched to a gene: 6.

The chain links TRBV7-9 to TRBJ1-1; D might be TRBD1 (5 bases). Trimming removed 6 bases at V and 4 bases at J, with 30 bases between. The germline gives CDR1 SEHNR, CDR2 FQNEAQ (reference sequence). There are 19 residues in the CDR3. The CDR3 here is CASRGRAPNSFISGTEAFF. CDR3 DNA sequence: TGTGCCAGCAGGGGACGGGCCCCTAACTCATTCATTTCGGGCACTGAAGCTTTCTTT.

V is TRBV5-8 and J is TRBJ1-2, with TRBD1 as a possible D gene (5 bases). The length of the CDR3 is 10 residues. V was cut by 3 bases and J by 12 bases, with 9 bases left in between. Germline V gene data show CDR1 as SGHTS and CDR2 as YDEGEE. The CDR3 DNA follows: TGTGCCAGCAGCTCAGGAGGGGACACCTTC. Translating it yields CASSSGGDTF.

The CDR3 bases are TGTGCCAGCAGCTCACAAACCCAGGGGTCCTACGAGCAGTACTTC. It yields the protein CASSSQTQGSYEQYF. The chain is built from TRBV5-4 and TRBJ2-5, with D possibly matching TRBD1 (6 bases). The DNA end is a closer match to TRBJ2-7, so the J assignment may be wrong. Germline CDR1 is SGHNT and CDR2 is YYREEE (reference sequence). This CDR3 comprises 15 residues.